The present T cell receptor (beta chain) was sequenced within a study of blood T cells in healthy people across ages. In regard to this clonotype: Its antigen is undetermined.

The sample, roughly 9.5 milliliters of peripheral blood, was drawn from each donor. Findings and caveats of the study: Naive T cell percentage by flow cytometry tracked strongly with beta diversity.

A second PCR of about 6 to 12 cycles used a sample-barcoded 5' primer and a J-beta primer mix. No fewer than 3 million CDR3-containing paired-end reads came from each sample. Via MiXCR, TCRdb re-called the 5' RACE reads, giving one row per CDR3 protein. The sample has under 750,000 distinct CDR3 sequences, under 55% seen once. CDR1 is MNHNY and CDR2 is SVGAGI in the germline V gene (reference sequence). Trimming shortened V by 4 bases and J by 5 bases, and 11 bases separated the two germline ends. The CDR3 has 13 residues. This clonotype was sampled from a man older than 75 in good health. The chain employs TRBV6-6 and TRBJ1-1; tentative D call: TRBD1 (6 bases). Source material: blood. The CDR3 sequence: CASSSTGKTEAFF. CDR3 bases: TGTGCCAGCAGTTCAACAGGGAAAACTGAAGCTTTCTTT.